This record looks at one T cell receptor beta chain sequence and its context. Its antigen is unidentified. Relative to the germline gene, one junction end is altered; a read error may explain this. PCR amplification relied on 60 Vbeta primers (plus 13 Jbeta primers). Sequencing was performed with immunoSEQ multiplex PCR; in TCRdb, only in-frame clones are kept and a portion is missing. The sample consists of around 150,000 clones, roughly three quarters of them appearing once. This sample was included in a study of cytomegalovirus exposure and HLA in healthy donors. Across the study: As an earlier analysis found, some 170 million T cells yielded about 120 million unique TCR beta sequences.

Study-wide results and caveats: The classifier reportedly diagnosed cytomegalovirus status with high specificity and sensitivity. A later analysis revealed that TCR association rates differed between HLA loci, peaking at DRB1 and bottoming out at HLA-C.

The origin of this receptor is a woman between 45 and 60 years old in good health and CMV-seronegative. The specimen sequenced was PBMCs.

The CDR3 loop is CASSKQAGGIQDEQFF. The CDR3 nucleotides are TGTGCTAGCAGCAAACAAGCGGGGGGGATTCAGGATGAGCAGTTCTTC. The chain links TRBV7-7 to TRBJ2-1, with TRBD2 matching over 10 bases. There are 16 residues in the CDR3. CDR1 is SSHAT and CDR2 is FNYEAQ in the germline V gene (reference sequence).